This is a list of T cell receptor beta chains from one sample in a study of PD-1 blockade in classical Hodgkin lymphoma. Method: immunoSEQ multiplex PCR; TCRdb's copy keeps in-frame clones and lacks some. The sample yields more than 3,500 clones, around three fifths seen once. This sample comprised peripheral blood mononuclear cells (PBMCs), obtained at baseline. The source is a human donor with classical Hodgkin lymphoma. The CDR3 runs from the conserved cysteine through the conserved F or W. A D gene is named only where the DNA matches it firmly. Clone size is not always given. Where it is, it says once, few, many or a class for expanded clones.

d_gene: TRBD1; v_gene: TRBV7-2; len: 16; abundance: -; j_gene: TRBJ2-5; CDR3aa: CASSLVTGANRGTQYF; CDR3nt: TGTGCCAGCAGCTTAGTTACAGGGGCAAATCGGGGGACCCAGTACTTC
d_gene: -; v_gene: TRBV5-4; len: 15; abundance: -; j_gene: TRBJ1-1; CDR3aa: CASSLDLTAGAEAFF; CDR3nt: TGTGCCAGCAGCTTGGACTTAACGGCAGGGGCGGAAGCTTTCTTT
d_gene: TRBD2; v_gene: TRBV9; len: 16; abundance: -; j_gene: TRBJ2-1; CDR3aa: CASSVGLAGVYNEQFF; CDR3nt: TGTGCCAGCAGCGTAGGGCTAGCGGGGGTTTACAATGAGCAGTTCTTC
d_gene: TRBD2; v_gene: TRBV5-4; len: 13; abundance: medium-sized; j_gene: TRBJ2-5; CDR3aa: CASSPGGIETQYF; CDR3nt: TGTGCCAGCAGCCCCGGGGGGATTGAGACCCAGTACTTC
d_gene: -; v_gene: TRBV7-9; len: 13; abundance: -; j_gene: TRBJ2-7; CDR3aa: CASSPKFPYEQYF; CDR3nt: TGTGCCAGCAGCCCGAAGTTCCCCTACGAGCAGTACTTC
d_gene: -; v_gene: TRBV7-2; len: 13; abundance: medium-sized; j_gene: TRBJ2-7; CDR3aa: CASSPDRLGEQYF; CDR3nt: TGTGCCAGCAGCCCCGACCGCCTGGGAGAGCAGTACTTC
d_gene: -; v_gene: TRBV12-5; len: 14; abundance: -; j_gene: TRBJ2-3; CDR3aa: CASGPGLFTDTQYF; CDR3nt: TGTGCTAGTGGCCCCGGACTTTTCACAGATACGCAGTATTTT
d_gene: TRBD1; v_gene: TRBV6-4; len: 11; abundance: few; j_gene: TRBJ1-1; CDR3aa: CASKGQGAAFF; CDR3nt: TGTGCCAGCAAAGGACAGGGGGCGGCTTTCTTT
d_gene: TRBD2; v_gene: TRBV4-3; len: 16; abundance: -; j_gene: TRBJ2-3; CDR3aa: CASSQDGAGQTDTQYF; CDR3nt: TGCGCCAGCAGCCAAGACGGAGCGGGGCAAACAGATACGCAGTATTTT
d_gene: -; v_gene: TRBV7-9; len: 15; abundance: -; j_gene: TRBJ2-2; CDR3aa: CASSDDRFNTGELFF; CDR3nt: TGTGCCAGCAGCGACGACAGGTTTAACACCGGGGAGCTGTTTTTT
d_gene: -; v_gene: TRBV6-1; len: 14; abundance: -; j_gene: TRBJ2-7; CDR3aa: CASSVTGSWYEQYF; CDR3nt: TGTGCCAGCAGTGTAACAGGGTCTTGGTACGAGCAGTACTTC
d_gene: -; v_gene: TRBV6-5; len: 14; abundance: -; j_gene: TRBJ2-2; CDR3aa: CASTRGTNTGELFF; CDR3nt: TGTGCCAGCACCCGGGGCACGAACACCGGGGAGCTGTTTTTT
d_gene: -; v_gene: TRBV28; len: 13; abundance: -; j_gene: TRBJ1-1; CDR3aa: CASSSGVRTEAFF; CDR3nt: TGTGCCAGCAGTTCAGGGGTTAGAACTGAAGCTTTCTTT
d_gene: TRBD2; v_gene: TRBV5-1; len: 15; abundance: once; j_gene: TRBJ2-5; CDR3aa: CASSLGAGGKETQYF; CDR3nt: TGCGCCAGCAGCTTAGGCGCGGGAGGGAAAGAGACCCAGTACTTC
d_gene: TRBD2; v_gene: TRBV7-3; len: 15; abundance: large; j_gene: TRBJ2-3; CDR3aa: CASRLTSGGTDTQYF; CDR3nt: TGTGCCAGCAGATTAACTAGCGGGGGGACAGATACGCAGTATTTT
d_gene: TRBD1; v_gene: TRBV6-1; len: 13; abundance: -; j_gene: TRBJ2-7; CDR3aa: CASSRGQVYEQYF; CDR3nt: TGTGCCAGCAGCCGGGGACAGGTCTACGAGCAGTACTTC
d_gene: -; v_gene: TRBV19; len: 13; abundance: -; j_gene: TRBJ2-1; CDR3aa: CASSRVAGREQFF; CDR3nt: TGTGCCAGTAGCCGGGTGGCGGGGCGTGAGCAGTTCTTC
d_gene: -; v_gene: TRBV27; len: 14; abundance: -; j_gene: TRBJ2-3; CDR3aa: CASSLSSVGNTQYF; CDR3nt: TGTGCCAGCAGTTTATCTTCGGTCGGGAATACGCAGTATTTT